The next 29 T cell receptor beta chains were all read from a single sample in a study of T cells in Graves' hyperthyroidism and ophthalmopathy. Amplification targeted TCR beta CDR3 regions from RNA transcripts. The HTBI set primed first-round TCR CDR3 RT-PCR. One entry per CDR3 protein results from TCRdb running MiXCR on the multiplex PCR reads. The table lists roughly 740,000 distinct CDR3 sequences, roughly 15% of them singletons. Sequenced input: blood. These receptor sequences come from a man aged 18 to 30 with Graves' hyperthyroidism.

This clonotype showed up just a few times. The chain is built from TRBV18 and TRBJ2-1, with 8 bases identical to TRBD1. The CDR3 covers 14 residues. CDR1 is KGHSH, CDR2 LQKENI, per germline. V was clipped by 5 bases and J by 4 bases; unmatched bases: 4. DNA for the CDR3: TGTGCCAGCTCAAGGGACAGGACTTACAATGAGCAGTTCTTC. It translates to CASSRDRTYNEQFF.

In this sample, this clonotype turned up many times. The V gene is TRBV27, the J gene TRBJ2-2; TRBD1 aligns across 9 bases. Germline V gene sequence: CDR1 MNHEY, CDR2 SMNVEV (reference sequence). The CDR3 extends over 15 amino acids. Unmatched junction bases numbered 3, after V lost 6 bases and J lost 1 base. The CDR3 coding sequence is TGTGCCAGCAGCCGGGACAGGGAGAACACCGGGGAGCTGTTTTTT. It specifies CASSRDRENTGELFF.

This clonotype came up many times. The chain joins TRBV30 to TRBJ1-1; D unclear. V lost 0 bases, J lost 11 bases, and 13 bases lay in between. This CDR3 is 12 amino acids long. Germline-derived CDR1 and CDR2 are GTSNPN and SVGIG (reference sequence). This CDR3 is CAWSVLSGHAFF. The CDR3 DNA follows: TGTGCCTGGAGTGTACTCAGCGGGCATGCTTTCTTT.

In its sample, this clonotype was seen many times. The CDR3 sequence: CASSQGASAYEQYF. In DNA, the CDR3 is TGTGCCAGCAGCCAAGGGGCCAGCGCCTACGAGCAGTACTTC. This chain links TRBV4-2 with TRBJ2-7; D gene ambiguous. The CDR3 runs to 14 residues. Trimming left V 1 base short and J 2 bases short, with 9 bases between. Germline V lookup: CDR1 LGHNA, CDR2 YNFKEQ.

This clonotype was found a few times. One end of the junction does not line up with germline, which may come from a read error. V and J are TRBV7-9 and TRBJ2-2; TRBD2 aligns across 8 bases. The CDR3 loop spans 17 amino acids. Per the germline V gene, CDR1 is SEHNR and CDR2 is FQNEAQ (reference sequence). The CDR3 bases are TGTGCCAGCAGTTTAGGAGGACTAGCAGCCATCGTTAGGGAGCTGTTTTTT. Translation: CASSLGGLAAIVRELFF.

This clonotype came up many times. The chain carries TRBV28 and TRBJ2-7; D gene unclear. Trimming took off 2 bases at V and 9 bases at J, with 14 bases between the two ends. Germline-derived CDR1 and CDR2 are MDHEN and SYDVKM. The CDR3 length is 13 residues. As DNA, the CDR3 is TGTGCCAGCAGTTTACGGATATCTGGATGGCAGTACTTC. Its translation: CASSLRISGWQYF.

Regarding this clonotype: The junction departs from germline at one end; a sequencing error may be responsible. The chain couples TRBV7-9 to TRBJ2-7; TRBD2 aligns across 12 bases. The CDR3 loop spans 12 amino acids. Germline V gives CDR1 SEHNR, CDR2 FQNEAQ (reference sequence). The DNA for the CDR3 is TGTGCCAGCAGCCTAGCGGGAGGGGTGCAGTACTTC. It codes for CASSLAGGVQYF.

The chain has TRBV15 and TRBJ2-3; 14 nucleotides match TRBD2. CDR3 length equals 18 residues. Germline lookup yields CDR1 LNHNV and CDR2 YYDKDF (reference sequence). The junction had 6 bases not matched to a gene; V was cut back by 1 base and J by 3 bases. The CDR3 sequence is CATSRAGTSGSRTDTQYF. CDR3 bases: TGTGCCACCAGCAGAGCAGGGACTAGCGGGAGTAGAACAGATACGCAGTATTTT.

The table lists this clonotype with a count of one. V is TRBV19 and J is TRBJ2-1; D is unclear. V dropped 1 base and J dropped 6 bases, with 10 bases sitting between them. This CDR3 region has 14 residues. The germline CDR1 and CDR2 sequences are LNHDA and SQIVND (reference sequence). The CDR3 protein is CASSIGRVANEQFF. DNA of the CDR3: TGTGCCAGTAGTATAGGCCGTGTGGCCAATGAGCAGTTCTTC.

There are a few counts of this clonotype. The CDR3 loop reads CASSAGTRASNEQFF. The CDR3 nucleotides read TGTGCCAGCAGCGCCGGGACTAGAGCTTCCAATGAGCAGTTCTTC. This chain links TRBV13 with TRBJ2-1; TRBD2 agrees at 8 bases. With 5 bases clipped from V and 6 bases from J, the junction kept 9 bases outside the gene matches. There are 15 residues in the CDR3. Looked up from germline, CDR1 is PRHDT and CDR2 is FYEKMQ (reference sequence).

This clonotype showed up many times. V is TRBV20-1 and J is TRBJ2-5; tentative D call: TRBD2 (5 bases). There are 13 residues in the CDR3. V was pared by 0 bases and J by 6 bases, with 11 bases between. Per germline, CDR1 DFQATT and CDR2 SNEGSKA (reference sequence). The CDR3 spells CSARDPAEQTQYF. CDR3 DNA sequence: TGCAGTGCTAGAGATCCAGCGGAACAGACCCAGTACTTC.

There are a few counts of this clonotype. CDR3 amino acids: CASSIEASGRGSYNEQFF. CDR3 in DNA: TGTGCCAGTAGTATAGAAGCTAGCGGGAGGGGTTCCTACAATGAGCAGTTCTTC. The chain has TRBV19 and TRBJ2-1, with 12 positions matching TRBD2. Germline V CDR1 and CDR2: LNHDA, SQIVND (reference sequence). V shed 0 bases, J shed 1 base, and the junction held 4 bases outside the gene matches. The CDR3 has 18 amino acids.

This clonotype was detected a few times. The V and J genes are TRBV20-1 and TRBJ2-5; D is possibly TRBD1 or TRBD2 (5 bases each). V lost 6 bases and J lost 0, with 11 bases in between. CDR1 and CDR2 from the germline V gene are DFQATT and SNEGSKA (reference sequence). The CDR3 contains 13 residues. The CDR3 here is CSALGPHQETQYF. In DNA form, the CDR3 reads TGCAGTGCGTTGGGACCTCACCAAGAGACCCAGTACTTC.

This clonotype was found many times. This chain joins TRBV20-1 and TRBJ2-7; D gene unclear. The CDR3 spans 13 residues. V dropped 0 bases and J dropped 0 bases, with 6 bases sitting between them. CDR1 and CDR2 (germline): DFQATT, SNEGSKA (reference sequence). The CDR3 DNA reads TGCAGTGCTAGAGATCGTCACTCCTACGAGCAGTACTTC. This codes for CSARDRHSYEQYF.

The table lists this clonotype with many counts. The chain carries TRBV7-9 and TRBJ2-5, with TRBD1 identical over 7 bases. This CDR3 is built from 17 residues. The germline V gene encodes CDR1 SEHNR and CDR2 FQNEAQ (reference sequence). The junction had 12 bases not matched to a gene; V was cut back by 4 bases and J by 1 base. The CDR3 is CASSSTWGRGTQETQYF. CDR3 coding DNA: TGTGCCAGCAGCTCGACCTGGGGCAGGGGGACCCAAGAGACCCAGTACTTC.

This clonotype was seen many times. The J gene is TRBJ2-7, the V gene TRBV3-1, with 9 bases aligning to TRBD2. This CDR3 comprises 15 residues. Trimming cost V 1 base and J 5 bases; bases outside gene matches: 6. The germline V gene has CDR1 LGHDT and CDR2 YNNKEL (reference sequence). The CDR3 loop is CASSQGSSGTHEQYF. The CDR3, as DNA: TGTGCCAGCAGCCAAGGGTCTAGCGGGACCCACGAGCAGTACTTC.

J is TRBJ2-1 and V is TRBV5-6, with D uncertain. V was clipped by 7 bases and J by 7 bases, with 12 bases between them. The CDR3 covers 12 residues. Germline loops: CDR1 SGHDT, CDR2 YYEEEE. CDR3: CASYKTPNEQFF. The CDR3 nucleotides read TGTGCCAGCTACAAGACTCCAAATGAGCAGTTCTTC.

This clonotype was picked up many times. The chain uses TRBV30 and TRBJ2-1, with D possibly matching TRBD2 (5 bases). The CDR3 has 13 amino acids. The germline V gene has CDR1 GTSNPN and CDR2 SVGIG (reference sequence). V was pared by 3 bases and J by 2 bases, with 8 bases between. Written as DNA, the CDR3 is TGTGCCTGGAGCCGGACTCCCTACAATGAGCAGTTCTTC. This gives the protein CAWSRTPYNEQFF.

This clonotype came up a few times. CDR3: CASSPFSRTGKVEGYTF. CDR3 coding DNA: TGTGCCAGTAGTCCCTTCAGTCGGACAGGGAAGGTAGAAGGCTACACCTTC. The V gene is TRBV19, the J gene TRBJ1-2; 8 bases match TRBD1. Germline assignment: CDR1 LNHDA and CDR2 SQIVND (reference sequence). The V and J ends lost 5 bases and 8 bases, in that order; junction bases with no gene match: 19. CDR3 size: 17 residues. Using reference TRBV19 and TRBJ1-2 for the parts outside the CDR3, the full variable domain is DGGITQSPKYLFRKEGQNVTLSCEQNLNHDAMYWYRQDPGQGLRLIYYSQIVNDFQKGDIAEGYSVSREKKESFPLTVTSAQKNPTAFYLCASSPFSRTGKVEGYTFGSGTRLTVV.

With respect to this clonotype: Possible read error: a much larger clone is one base away. This rearrangement joins TRBV28 to TRBJ1-2, with 7 bases that match TRBD1. This CDR3 is 13 amino acids long. The germline V gene has CDR1 MDHEN and CDR2 SYDVKM. CDR3 DNA: TGTGCCAGCAGCACCCTAGGGGGCTTTGGCTGCACCTTC. Amino acids: CASSTLGGFGCTF.

This clonotype was recorded many times. The chain is built from TRBV28 and TRBJ1-1, with a tentative D call TRBD1 (5 bases). The CDR3 loop spans 14 amino acids. In germline, CDR1 is MDHEN, CDR2 SYDVKM. V was cut by 3 bases and J by 3 bases, with 11 bases left in between. The CDR3 spells CASSFWDGDTEAFF. The CDR3 region has the DNA TGTGCCAGCAGTTTCTGGGACGGTGACACTGAAGCTTTCTTT.

The sample holds many counts of this clonotype. J is TRBJ1-1 and V is TRBV6-2 or TRBV6-3; D not resolved. Germline assignment: CDR1 MNHEY and CDR2 SVGEGT. Trimming stripped 3 bases from V and 7 bases from J, with 9 bases between. The CDR3 length is 12 residues. DNA for the CDR3: TGTGCCAGCAGTTATAACGACGGTGAAGCTTTCTTT. As protein: CASSYNDGEAFF.

This chain joins TRBV4-3 and TRBJ1-4, with a tentative D call TRBD1 (6 bases). V lost 1 base and J lost 4, with 10 bases in between. The CDR3 consists of 15 residues. Germline assignment: CDR1 LGHNA and CDR2 YSLEER. The CDR3 reads CASSQARGGNEKLFF. The CDR3 DNA sequence: TGCGCCAGCAGCCAAGCCCGAGGGGGTAATGAAAAACTGTTTTTT.

This clonotype was picked up a small number of times. This chain links TRBV19 with TRBJ2-7; possible D gene TRBD2, 5 bases. V shed 5 bases and J shed 4 bases, with 18 bases lying between them. This CDR3 is 15 amino acids long. Germline CDR1 and CDR2: LNHDA and SQIVND (reference sequence). Written as DNA, the CDR3 is TGTGCCAGTAGTCCAAAAACTAGTCGAACATACGAGCAGTACTTC. Protein sequence: CASSPKTSRTYEQYF.

This clonotype was counted ten times or more. This chain joins TRBV12-5 and TRBJ2-5; TRBD2 might be the D (6 bases). The germline V and J ends were trimmed by 7 bases and 8 bases, with 17 bases remaining between them. From germline, CDR1 is LGHNT and CDR2 FRNRAP. The CDR3 spans 13 residues. In nucleotides, the CDR3 is TGTGCTAGTGAAGCGGGCGGGGCTCCAACCCAGTACTTC. Its translation: CASEAGGAPTQYF.

The J gene is TRBJ2-5, the V gene TRBV6-5; D might be TRBD1 or TRBD2, each matching 5 bases. Germline loops: CDR1 MNHEY, CDR2 SVGAGI. V was pared by 2 bases and J by 4 bases, with 14 bases between. This CDR3 has 15 amino acids. This chain's CDR3 is CASSYGGTRGETQYF. CDR3 DNA: TGTGCCAGCAGTTACGGGGGTACAAGAGGAGAGACCCAGTACTTC.

This clonotype appeared many times. CDR3 sequence reads: CASTSGKETQYF. The CDR3 coding sequence is TGTGCCAGCACTAGCGGGAAAGAGACCCAGTACTTC. This chain links TRBV6-2 or TRBV6-3 with TRBJ2-5, with 9 bases fitting TRBD2. V gave up 7 bases and J gave up 3 bases; unmatched junction bases: 0. The CDR3 runs to 12 residues. Germline V gives CDR1 MNHEY, CDR2 SVGEGT.

This clonotype has ten or more counts. V and J are TRBV6-5 and TRBJ2-7; possibly TRBD1 or TRBD2 for D (6 bases each). The germline V gene has CDR1 MNHEY and CDR2 SVGAGI. This CDR3 contains 14 residues. The germline V and J ends were trimmed by 2 bases and 3 bases, with 11 bases remaining between them. The CDR3 DNA reads TGTGCCAGCAGTTACACCGGGGGCTACTACGAGCAGTACTTC. This sequence encodes CASSYTGGYYEQYF.

This clonotype was found many times. The chain joins TRBV27 to TRBJ2-2; 11 nucleotides line up with TRBD2. Per the germline V gene, CDR1 is MNHEY and CDR2 is SMNVEV (reference sequence). This CDR3 has 17 amino acids. J lost 0 bases, V lost 3 bases, and 3 bases had no gene match. CDR3 nucleotides: TGTGCCAGCAGTTTCGGGACTAGCGGAACGAACACCGGGGAGCTGTTTTTT. The encoded protein is CASSFGTSGTNTGELFF.